The clone carrying this T cell receptor (beta chain) has just a few counts. What it recognizes is unknown. CDR1 is SGHVS and CDR2 is FQNEAQ in the germline V gene. CDR3 length equals 17 residues. V shed 5 bases and J shed 2 bases, with 19 bases lying between them. Patients were excluded for uncontrolled infection, other autoimmune disease, pregnancy or lactation. RNA transcripts were the template for amplifying TCR beta CDR3 regions. When the TCR CDR3 underwent first-round RT-PCR, the HTBI primer set was used. TCRdb reanalysed the multiplex PCR reads using MiXCR and keeps one entry per CDR3 protein. The table records 500,000 to 750,000 distinct CDR3 sequences, 15% to 17% of them present only once. This sample is part of a study of T cells in Graves' hyperthyroidism and ophthalmopathy. Study-wide results and limits: Ophthalmopathy and stable hyperthyroidism were separated by a 13 V-J model. Most thyroid clonotypes that were expanded above 0.001 also turned up in blood. The model identified upcoming ophthalmopathy a median about 6.5 months ahead of onset.

The chain is built from TRBV7-8 and TRBJ1-5; unclear D gene. This TCR was recovered from a young woman with Graves' hyperthyroidism. The sequencing sample was made of blood. The CDR3 sequence: CASSHRVVGWGNQPQHF. DNA for the CDR3: TGTGCCAGCAGCCATAGAGTCGTGGGATGGGGCAATCAGCCCCAGCATTTT.